This TCR beta chain was identified in a study of T-cell reconstitution after alpha-beta-depleted transplantation in children. During its preparation, the TCRbeta library received unique molecular identifiers. TCRdb redid the calling of the PCR reads with MiXCR, one entry per CDR3 protein. Among about 300,000 distinct CDR3 sequences listed, nearly 8% were seen once. The CDR3 runs to 15 residues. V lost 3 bases to trimming and J lost 4 bases, with 14 bases between them. Germline assignment: CDR1 SGDLS and CDR2 YYNGEE. Whole-study results and caveats: Reports say that about two months after transplant, the alpha-beta T cells came out of several hundred graft clones that had expanded. At the one-year point after transplant, T-cell counts and TCRbeta diversity were found to come mostly from T cells that had been newly produced.

This clonotype was seen many times. Its target is unknown. The sequence came from a female patient aged 2-9 years who had a stem cell transplant for Fanconi anemia, so the T cells may come from the graft donor. The chain uses TRBV9 and TRBJ2-1; weak D call: TRBD1 (6 bases). The specimen comprised peripheral blood, sampled 360 days after TCRalphabeta/CD19-depleted stem cell transplant. Here the CDR3 reads CASSAALQGYNEQFF. The CDR3 nucleotides are TGTGCCAGCAGCGCTGCCTTACAGGGTTACAATGAGCAGTTCTTC.